Following are 14 T cell receptor beta chains from one sample sequenced in a study of PD-1 blockade in classical Hodgkin lymphoma. The protocol was immunoSEQ multiplex PCR, while the TCRdb copy is restricted to in-frame clones and leaves out a portion. The data contain roughly 40,000 clones, 87% of them seen just once; the ten biggest clones take up 7% to 9.5%. Every patient relapsed after autologous stem cell transplantation, and brentuximab vedotin exposure varied. Specimen: peripheral blood mononuclear cells (PBMCs), collected at baseline. The receptors shown here come from a human donor with classical Hodgkin lymphoma.

This clone was detected a few times. The J gene is TRBJ2-1, the V gene TRBV2; 8 bases match TRBD1. Trimming at V came to 5 bases and at J to 13 bases, leaving 7 bases not matched to a gene. CDR3 length: 12 residues. Germline loops: CDR1 SNHLY, CDR2 FYNNEI. The CDR3 protein is CASSYAGTGQFF. CDR3 nucleotide sequence: TGTGCCAGCAGTTACGCCGGGACAGGACAGTTCTTC.

CDR3 loop: CASRGRGETEAFF. The DNA of the CDR3 is TGTGCCAGCAGGGGTCGGGGGGAGACTGAAGCTTTCTTT. V usage is TRBV7-9 and J usage is TRBJ1-1; D perhaps matches TRBD1 (5 bases). V shed 6 bases and J shed 5 bases, with 13 bases lying between them. CDR1 is SEHNR, CDR2 FQNEAQ, per germline (reference sequence). The CDR3 extends over 13 amino acids.

V usage is TRBV28 and J usage is TRBJ1-3; no firm D call. V was shortened by 3 bases and J by 1 base, with 7 bases between the two germline ends. CDR3 length: 14 amino acids. From germline, CDR1 is MDHEN and CDR2 SYDVKM. The CDR3 nucleotides are TGTGCCAGCAGTTTGGGAGAGTCTGGAAACACCATATATTTT. Protein: CASSLGESGNTIYF.

This clone has a single count. The V call is TRBV5-4, the J call TRBJ2-3; either TRBD1 or TRBD2 may supply D (5 bases each). V dropped 3 bases and J dropped 6 bases, with 14 bases sitting between them. The CDR3 spans 14 residues. Germline lookup yields CDR1 SGHNT and CDR2 YYREEE (reference sequence). CDR3 sequence reads: CASSSGTPRDTQYF. The CDR3 DNA follows: TGTGCCAGCAGCTCCGGGACCCCAAGGGATACGCAGTATTTT.

The gene calls are TRBV19 and TRBJ1-5; D is uncertain. Looked up from germline, CDR1 is LNHDA and CDR2 is SQIVND (reference sequence). CDR3 size: 15 residues. V was shortened by 3 bases and J by 2 bases, with 11 bases between the two germline ends. CDR3 DNA sequence: TGTGCCAGTAGTATGGTGGCATGGGGCAATCAGCCCCAGCATTTT. Protein product: CASSMVAWGNQPQHF.

V usage is TRBV2 and J usage is TRBJ2-5; tentative D call: TRBD1 (6 bases). The germline V and J ends were trimmed by 4 bases and 5 bases, with 8 bases remaining between them. Germline assignment: CDR1 SNHLY and CDR2 FYNNEI. This CDR3 has 12 amino acids. The CDR3 DNA follows: TGTGCCAGCAGTGGGCAGGGGGAGACCCAGTACTTC. It is translated as CASSGQGETQYF. Drawing the rest from reference TRBV2 and TRBJ2-5, the complete variable domain is EPEVTQTPSHQVTQMGQEVILRCVPISNHLYFYWYRQILGQKVEFLVSFYNNEISEKSEIFDDQFSVERPDGSNFTLKIRSTKLEDSAMYFCASSGQGETQYFGPGTRLLVL.

The chain joins TRBV6-6 to TRBJ1-2, with D unresolved. The CDR3 covers 13 residues. V shed 5 bases and J shed 5 bases, with 12 bases lying between them. Germline V lookup: CDR1 MNHNY, CDR2 SVGAGI (reference sequence). For the CDR3, the DNA is TGTGCCAGCAGTAGCGGATCCAATTATGGCTACACCTTC. It translates to CASSSGSNYGYTF.

The J gene is TRBJ2-1, the V gene TRBV11-2, with 9 bases fitting TRBD1. This CDR3 is built from 17 residues. The junction had 11 bases not matched to a gene; V was cut back by 3 bases and J by 5 bases. Germline CDR1 is SGHAT and CDR2 is FQNNGV. CDR3: CASSFKAPGQGNNEQFF. CDR3 nucleotide sequence: TGTGCCAGCAGCTTCAAAGCCCCGGGACAGGGCAACAATGAGCAGTTCTTC.

The V call is TRBV5-1, the J call TRBJ1-4, with a weak D call TRBD1 (6 bases). Trimming took off 4 bases at V and 2 bases at J, with 15 bases between the two ends. Germline CDR1 SGHRS, CDR2 YFSETQ. The CDR3 is made up of 16 amino acids. CDR3 sequence (DNA): TGCGCCAGCAGCACGAGCGACAGGCGGACTAATGAAAAACTGTTTTTT. Its translation: CASSTSDRRTNEKLFF.

V usage is TRBV9 and J usage is TRBJ2-7, with 9 positions matching TRBD1. CDR1 SGDLS and CDR2 YYNGEE come from the germline V gene. The length of the CDR3 is 14 residues. The V and J ends lost 0 bases and 4 bases, in that order; junction bases with no gene match: 2. CDR3 loop: CASSVAGQGYEQYF. The CDR3 nucleotides read TGTGCCAGCAGCGTAGCAGGACAGGGGTACGAGCAGTACTTC.

V usage is TRBV27 and J usage is TRBJ2-7, with 7 bases aligning to TRBD2. V shed 4 bases, J shed 2 bases, and the junction held 8 bases outside the gene matches. The CDR3 is made up of 15 amino acids. Germline CDR1 and CDR2: MNHEY and SMNVEV (reference sequence). The CDR3 is CASSYKRDSTYEQYF. Written as DNA, the CDR3 is TGTGCCAGCAGTTACAAGCGGGATAGCACCTACGAGCAGTACTTC.

The rearrangement uses TRBV28 and TRBJ1-2, with D possibly matching TRBD1 (6 bases). V was clipped by 6 bases and J by 4 bases, with 27 bases between them. This CDR3 spans 18 amino acids. CDR1 is MDHEN, CDR2 SYDVKM, per germline. The CDR3 DNA is TGTGCCAGCAGCTATCAAGCAGGACAGCTCGCATTTTCCTATGGCTACACCTTC. This gives the protein CASSYQAGQLAFSYGYTF.

Here the CDR3 DNA reads TGTGCCAGTAGTATAAGGACTAGCGGGGCCCGCTCCTACAATGAGCAGTTCTTC. It is translated as CASSIRTSGARSYNEQFF. The chain couples TRBV19 to TRBJ2-1; 12 bases match TRBD2. V was clipped by 2 bases and J by 0 bases; unmatched bases: 5. The CDR3 runs 18 residues. Looked up from germline, CDR1 is LNHDA and CDR2 is SQIVND (reference sequence).

This chain's CDR3 is CAWSITGVTSYEQYF. The CDR3 coding sequence is TGTGCCTGGAGTATAACAGGGGTTACCTCCTACGAGCAGTACTTC. The gene calls are TRBV30 and TRBJ2-7; 7 bases line up with TRBD1. This CDR3 is 15 amino acids long. Per the germline V gene, CDR1 is GTSNPN and CDR2 is SVGIG (reference sequence). Germline trimming cut 2 bases from V and 0 bases from J; bases unmatched to any gene: 7.